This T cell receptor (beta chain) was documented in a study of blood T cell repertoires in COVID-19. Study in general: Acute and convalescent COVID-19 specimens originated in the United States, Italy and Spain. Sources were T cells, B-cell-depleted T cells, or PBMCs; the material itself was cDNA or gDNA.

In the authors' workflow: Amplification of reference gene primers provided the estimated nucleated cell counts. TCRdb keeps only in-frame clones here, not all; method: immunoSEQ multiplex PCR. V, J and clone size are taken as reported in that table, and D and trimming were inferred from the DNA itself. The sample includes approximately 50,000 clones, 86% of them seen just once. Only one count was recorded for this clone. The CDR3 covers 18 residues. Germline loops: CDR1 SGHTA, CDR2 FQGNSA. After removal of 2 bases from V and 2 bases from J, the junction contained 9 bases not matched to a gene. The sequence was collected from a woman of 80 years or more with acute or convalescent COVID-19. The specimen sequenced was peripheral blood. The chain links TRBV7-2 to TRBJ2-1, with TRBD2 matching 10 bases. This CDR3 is CASSLSLLAGVPYNEQFF. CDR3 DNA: TGTGCCAGCAGCTTAAGTCTCCTAGCGGGGGTCCCCTACAATGAGCAGTTCTTC.